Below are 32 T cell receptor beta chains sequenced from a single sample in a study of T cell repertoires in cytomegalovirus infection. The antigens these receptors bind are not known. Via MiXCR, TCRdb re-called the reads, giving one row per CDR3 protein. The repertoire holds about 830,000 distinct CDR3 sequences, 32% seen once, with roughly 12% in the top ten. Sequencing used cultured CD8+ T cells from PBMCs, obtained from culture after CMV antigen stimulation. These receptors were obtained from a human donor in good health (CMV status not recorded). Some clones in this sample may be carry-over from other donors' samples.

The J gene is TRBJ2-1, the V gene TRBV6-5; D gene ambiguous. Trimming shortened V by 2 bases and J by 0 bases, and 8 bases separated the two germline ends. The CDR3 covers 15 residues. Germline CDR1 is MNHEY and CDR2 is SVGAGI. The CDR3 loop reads CASSYVPPSYNEQFF. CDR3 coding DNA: TGTGCCAGCAGTTACGTCCCCCCCTCCTACAATGAGCAGTTCTTC.

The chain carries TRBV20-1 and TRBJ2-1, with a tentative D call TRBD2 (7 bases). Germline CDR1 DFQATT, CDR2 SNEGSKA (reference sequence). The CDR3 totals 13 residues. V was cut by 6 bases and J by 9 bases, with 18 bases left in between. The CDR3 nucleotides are TGCAGTGCATCAGGCTGGGGGGGCAGTGAGCAGTTCTTC. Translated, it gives CSASGWGGSEQFF.

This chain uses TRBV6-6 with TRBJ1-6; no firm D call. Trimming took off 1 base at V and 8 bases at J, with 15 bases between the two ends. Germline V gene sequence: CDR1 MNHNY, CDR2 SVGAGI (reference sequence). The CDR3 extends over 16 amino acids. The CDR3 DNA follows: TGTGCCAGCAGTTACTTCGTGGCCCCCGGGGATTCACCCCTCCACTTT. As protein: CASSYFVAPGDSPLHF.

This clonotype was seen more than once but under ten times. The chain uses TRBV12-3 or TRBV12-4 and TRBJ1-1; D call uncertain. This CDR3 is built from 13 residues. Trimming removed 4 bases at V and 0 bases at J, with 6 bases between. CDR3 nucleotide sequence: TGTGCCAGCAGTTGGATGTTGAACACTGAAGCTTTCTTT. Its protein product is CASSWMLNTEAFF.

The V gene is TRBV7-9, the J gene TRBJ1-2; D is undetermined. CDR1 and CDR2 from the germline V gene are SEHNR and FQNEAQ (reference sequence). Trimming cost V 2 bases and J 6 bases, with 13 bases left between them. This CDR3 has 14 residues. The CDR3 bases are TGTGCCAGCAGCTTACCCGGACCCGTGCATGGCTACACCTTC. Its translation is CASSLPGPVHGYTF.

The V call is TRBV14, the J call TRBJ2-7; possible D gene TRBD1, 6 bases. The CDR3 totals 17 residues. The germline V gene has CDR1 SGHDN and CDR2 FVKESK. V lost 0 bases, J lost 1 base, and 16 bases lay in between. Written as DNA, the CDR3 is TGTGCCAGCAGCCAAGAGCGCCAGGGGTGGTTGTCCTACGAGCAGTACTTC. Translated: CASSQERQGWLSYEQYF.

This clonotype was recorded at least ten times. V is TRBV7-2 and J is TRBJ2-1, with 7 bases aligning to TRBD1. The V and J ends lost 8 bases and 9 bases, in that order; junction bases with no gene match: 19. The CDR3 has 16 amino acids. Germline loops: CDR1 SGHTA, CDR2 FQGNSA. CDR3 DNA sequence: TGTGCCAGCGCCTGGACAGGCCCCCTAATGGAGAGTGAGCAGTTCTTC. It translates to CASAWTGPLMESEQFF. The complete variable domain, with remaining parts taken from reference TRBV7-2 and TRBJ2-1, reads GAGVSQSPSNKVTEKGKDVELRCDPISGHTALYWYRQSLGQGLEFLIYFQGNSAPDKSGLPSDRFSAERTGGSVSTLTIQRTQQEDSAVYLCASAWTGPLMESEQFFGPGTRLTVL.

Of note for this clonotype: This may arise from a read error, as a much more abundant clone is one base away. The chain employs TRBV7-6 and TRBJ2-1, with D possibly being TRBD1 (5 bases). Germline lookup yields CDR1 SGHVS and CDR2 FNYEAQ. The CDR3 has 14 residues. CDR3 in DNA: TGTGCCAACAGCTTATCCGTTGCAGGGCTTGAGCAGTTCTTC. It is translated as CANSLSVAGLEQFF. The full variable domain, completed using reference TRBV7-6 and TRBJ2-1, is GAGVSQSPRYKVTKRGQDVALRCDPISGHVSLYWYRQALGQGPEFLTYFNYEAQQDKSGLPNDRFSAERPEGSISTLTIQRTEQRDSAMYRCANSLSVAGLEQFFGPGTRLTVL.

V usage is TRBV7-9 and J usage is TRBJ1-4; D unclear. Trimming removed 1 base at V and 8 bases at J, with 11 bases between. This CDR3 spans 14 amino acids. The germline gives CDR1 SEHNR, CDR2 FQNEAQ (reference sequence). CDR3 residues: CASSLEGFGEKLFF. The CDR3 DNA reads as TGTGCCAGCAGCTTAGAAGGGTTCGGAGAAAAACTGTTTTTT.

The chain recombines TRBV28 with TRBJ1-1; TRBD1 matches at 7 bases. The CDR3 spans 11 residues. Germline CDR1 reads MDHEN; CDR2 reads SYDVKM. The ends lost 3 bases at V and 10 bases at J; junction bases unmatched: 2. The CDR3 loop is CASSLRDRAFF. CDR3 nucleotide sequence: TGTGCCAGCAGTTTGAGGGACAGAGCTTTCTTT.

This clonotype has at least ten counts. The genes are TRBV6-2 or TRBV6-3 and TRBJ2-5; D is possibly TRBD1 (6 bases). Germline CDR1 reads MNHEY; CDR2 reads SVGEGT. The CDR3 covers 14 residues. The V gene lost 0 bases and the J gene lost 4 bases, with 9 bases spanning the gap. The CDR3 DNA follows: TGTGCCAGCAGTTACTCCACAGGGATAGAGACCCAGTACTTC. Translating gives CASSYSTGIETQYF.

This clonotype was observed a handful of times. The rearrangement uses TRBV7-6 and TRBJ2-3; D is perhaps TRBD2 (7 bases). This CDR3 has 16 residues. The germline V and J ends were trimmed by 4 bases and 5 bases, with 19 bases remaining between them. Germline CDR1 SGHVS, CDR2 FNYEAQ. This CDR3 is CASSSRKGGGLDTQYF. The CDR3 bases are TGTGCCAGCAGCTCCCGAAAGGGGGGGGGCTTAGATACGCAGTATTTT. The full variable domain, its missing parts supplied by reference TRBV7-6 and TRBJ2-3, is GAGVSQSPRYKVTKRGQDVALRCDPISGHVSLYWYRQALGQGPEFLTYFNYEAQQDKSGLPNDRFSAERPEGSISTLTIQRTEQRDSAMYRCASSSRKGGGLDTQYFGPGTRLTVL.

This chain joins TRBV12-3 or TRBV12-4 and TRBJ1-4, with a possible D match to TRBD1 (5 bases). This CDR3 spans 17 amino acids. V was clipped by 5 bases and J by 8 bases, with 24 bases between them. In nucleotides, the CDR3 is TGTGCCAGCAGTCAAATAACTCACAGGCGCATGGGGGAAAAACTGTTTTTT. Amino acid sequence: CASSQITHRRMGEKLFF.

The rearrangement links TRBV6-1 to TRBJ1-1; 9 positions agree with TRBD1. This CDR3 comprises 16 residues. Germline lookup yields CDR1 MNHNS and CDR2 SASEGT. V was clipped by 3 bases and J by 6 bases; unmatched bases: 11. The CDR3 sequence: CASSDSRDRDLAEAFF. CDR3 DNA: TGTGCCAGCAGTGACAGCCGGGACAGGGACCTCGCTGAAGCTTTCTTT.

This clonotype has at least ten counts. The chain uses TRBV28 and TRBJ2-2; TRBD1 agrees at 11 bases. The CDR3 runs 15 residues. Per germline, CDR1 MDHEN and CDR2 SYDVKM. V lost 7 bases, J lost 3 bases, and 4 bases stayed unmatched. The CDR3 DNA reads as TGTGCCAGCATTCGGGACAGGGGGGACACCGGGGAGCTGTTTTTT. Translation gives CASIRDRGDTGELFF.

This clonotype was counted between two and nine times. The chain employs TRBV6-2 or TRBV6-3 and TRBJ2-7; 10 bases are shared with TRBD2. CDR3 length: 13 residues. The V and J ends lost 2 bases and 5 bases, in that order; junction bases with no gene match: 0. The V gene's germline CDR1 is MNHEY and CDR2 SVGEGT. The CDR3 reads CASSYLAGDEQYV. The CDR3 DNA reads TGTGCCAGCAGTTACCTAGCGGGGGACGAGCAGTACGTC.

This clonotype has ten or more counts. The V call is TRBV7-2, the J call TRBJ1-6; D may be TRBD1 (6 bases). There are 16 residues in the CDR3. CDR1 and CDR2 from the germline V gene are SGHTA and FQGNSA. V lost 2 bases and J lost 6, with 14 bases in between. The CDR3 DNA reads TGTGCCAGCAGCTTAAGGAGGACAGCCTCTAATTCACCCCTCCACTTT. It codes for CASSLRRTASNSPLHF.

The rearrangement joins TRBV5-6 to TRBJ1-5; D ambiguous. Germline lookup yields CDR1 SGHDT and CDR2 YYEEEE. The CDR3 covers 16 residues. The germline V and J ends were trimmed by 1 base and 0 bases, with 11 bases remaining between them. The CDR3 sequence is CASSLLRIHSNQPQHF. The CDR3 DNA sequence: TGTGCCAGCAGCTTGTTGCGGATTCATAGCAATCAGCCCCAGCATTTT.

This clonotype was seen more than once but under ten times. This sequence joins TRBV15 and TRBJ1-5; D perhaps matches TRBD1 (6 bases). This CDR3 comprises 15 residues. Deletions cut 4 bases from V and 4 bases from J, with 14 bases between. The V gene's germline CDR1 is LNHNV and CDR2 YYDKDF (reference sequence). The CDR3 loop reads CATSTNTGANQPQHF. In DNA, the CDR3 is TGTGCCACCAGCACCAACACGGGGGCAAATCAGCCCCAGCATTTT.

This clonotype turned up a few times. The CDR3 nucleotides read TGTGCCAGCAGCTTAGATTTCAGGGGAGGGGATACGCAGTATTTT. Protein product: CASSLDFRGGDTQYF. The chain combines TRBV11-2 with TRBJ2-3; possibly TRBD2 for D (7 bases). The germline V gene has CDR1 SGHAT and CDR2 FQNNGV. Trimming removed 0 bases at V and 6 bases at J, with 13 bases between. The CDR3 totals 15 residues. The variable domain in full, completed from reference TRBV11-2 and TRBJ2-3, reads EAGVAQSPRYKIIEKRQSVAFWCNPISGHATLYWYQQILGQGPKLLIQFQNNGVVDDSQLPKDRFSAERLKGVDSTLKIQPAKLEDSAVYLCASSLDFRGGDTQYFGPGTRLTVL.

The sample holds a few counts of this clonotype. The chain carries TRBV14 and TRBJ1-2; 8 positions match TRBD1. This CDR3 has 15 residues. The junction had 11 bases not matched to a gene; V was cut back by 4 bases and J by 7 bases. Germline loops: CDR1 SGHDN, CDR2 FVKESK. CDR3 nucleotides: TGTGCCAGCAGCCTCCCGGGACAGGACTCCTTTGGCTACACCTTC. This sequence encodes CASSLPGQDSFGYTF. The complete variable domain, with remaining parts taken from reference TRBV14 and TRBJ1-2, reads EAGVTQFPSHSVIEKGQTVTLRCDPISGHDNLYWYRRVMGKEIKFLLHFVKESKQDESGMPNNRFLAERTGGTYSTLKVQPAELEDSGVYFCASSLPGQDSFGYTFGSGTRLTVV.

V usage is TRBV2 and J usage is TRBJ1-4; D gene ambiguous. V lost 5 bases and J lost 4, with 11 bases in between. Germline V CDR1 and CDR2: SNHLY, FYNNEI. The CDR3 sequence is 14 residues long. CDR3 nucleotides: TGTGCCAGCAGTATCCCAATAAGTAATGAAAAACTGTTTTTT. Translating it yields CASSIPISNEKLFF.

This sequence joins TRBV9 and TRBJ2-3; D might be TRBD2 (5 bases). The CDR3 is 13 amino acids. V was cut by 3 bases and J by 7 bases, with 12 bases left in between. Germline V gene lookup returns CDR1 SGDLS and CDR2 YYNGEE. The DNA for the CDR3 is TGTGCCAGCAGCGGACGGGATTCCCATACGCAGTATTTT. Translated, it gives CASSGRDSHTQYF. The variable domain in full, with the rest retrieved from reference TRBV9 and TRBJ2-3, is DSGVTQTPKHLITATGQRVTLRCSPRSGDLSVYWYQQSLDQGLQFLIQYYNGEERAKGNILERFSAQQFPDLHSELNLSSLELGDSALYFCASSGRDSHTQYFGPGTRLTVL.

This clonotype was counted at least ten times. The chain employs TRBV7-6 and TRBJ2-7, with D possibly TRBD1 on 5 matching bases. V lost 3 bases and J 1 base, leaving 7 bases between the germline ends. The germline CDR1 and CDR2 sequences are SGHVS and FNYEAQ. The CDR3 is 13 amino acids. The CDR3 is CASSLPGSYEQYF. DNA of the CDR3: TGTGCCAGCAGCTTGCCAGGGTCCTACGAGCAGTACTTC.

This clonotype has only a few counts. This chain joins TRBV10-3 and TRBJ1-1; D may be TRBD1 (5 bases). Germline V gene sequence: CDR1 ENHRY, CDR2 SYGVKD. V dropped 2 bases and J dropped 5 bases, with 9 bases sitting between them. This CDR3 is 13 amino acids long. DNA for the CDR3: TGTGCCATCAGTGAGGCAGGGAAGACTGAAGCTTTCTTT. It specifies CAISEAGKTEAFF.

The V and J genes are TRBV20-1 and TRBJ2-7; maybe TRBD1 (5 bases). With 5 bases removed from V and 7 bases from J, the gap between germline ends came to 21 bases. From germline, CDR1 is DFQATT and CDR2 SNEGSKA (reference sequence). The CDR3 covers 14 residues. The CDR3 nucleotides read TGCAGTGCTTCCCCAGGGCTCAACCGAGGAGAGCAGTACGTC. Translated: CSASPGLNRGEQYV.

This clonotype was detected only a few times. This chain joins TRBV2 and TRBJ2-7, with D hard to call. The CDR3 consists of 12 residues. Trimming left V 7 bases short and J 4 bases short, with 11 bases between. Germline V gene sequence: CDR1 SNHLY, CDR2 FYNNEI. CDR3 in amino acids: CASIQDRYEQYV. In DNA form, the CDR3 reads TGTGCCAGCATTCAGGACCGATACGAGCAGTACGTC.

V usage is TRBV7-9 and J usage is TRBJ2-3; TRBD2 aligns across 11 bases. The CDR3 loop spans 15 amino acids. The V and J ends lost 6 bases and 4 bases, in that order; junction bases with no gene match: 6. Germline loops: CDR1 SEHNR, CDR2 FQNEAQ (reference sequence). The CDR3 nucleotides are TGTGCCAGCAGTCATACTAGCGGGGGTTCAGATACGCAGTATTTT. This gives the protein CASSHTSGGSDTQYF.

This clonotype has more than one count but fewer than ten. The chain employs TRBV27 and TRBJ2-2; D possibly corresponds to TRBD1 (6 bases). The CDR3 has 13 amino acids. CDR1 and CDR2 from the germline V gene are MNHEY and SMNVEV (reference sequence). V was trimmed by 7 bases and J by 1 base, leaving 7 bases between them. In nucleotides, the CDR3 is TGTGCCAGCACGACAGGGAACACCGGGGAGCTGTTTTTT. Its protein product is CASTTGNTGELFF.

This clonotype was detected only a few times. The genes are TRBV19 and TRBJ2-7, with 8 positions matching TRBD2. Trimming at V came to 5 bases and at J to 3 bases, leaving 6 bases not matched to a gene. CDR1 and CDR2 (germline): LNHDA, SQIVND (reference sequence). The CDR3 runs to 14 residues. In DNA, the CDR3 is TGTGCCAGTAGTGCCGGACTAGCCGTCTACGAGCAGTACTTC. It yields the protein CASSAGLAVYEQYF. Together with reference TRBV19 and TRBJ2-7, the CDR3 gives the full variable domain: DGGITQSPKYLFRKEGQNVTLSCEQNLNHDAMYWYRQDPGQGLRLIYYSQIVNDFQKGDIAEGYSVSREKKESFPLTVTSAQKNPTAFYLCASSAGLAVYEQYFGPGTRLTVT.

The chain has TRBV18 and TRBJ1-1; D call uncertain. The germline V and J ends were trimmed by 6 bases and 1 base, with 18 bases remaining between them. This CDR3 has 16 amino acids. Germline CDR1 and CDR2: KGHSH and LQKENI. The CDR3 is CASSSIQGRGNTEAFF. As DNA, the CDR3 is TGTGCCAGCTCTTCGATCCAAGGACGGGGGAACACTGAAGCTTTCTTT.

The CDR3 nucleotides read TGTGCCAGCAGGAAGACAGGTAGAGGGGGCAATCAGCCCCAGCATTTT. Translated: CASRKTGRGGNQPQHF. The genes are TRBV27 and TRBJ1-5, with D perhaps TRBD1 (6 bases). Trimming pared 6 bases from V and 2 bases from J, leaving 17 bases between. The CDR3 contains 16 residues. Germline CDR1 and CDR2: MNHEY and SMNVEV (reference sequence).